These 5 T cell receptor beta chains were all obtained from the same sample, sequenced in a study of shared clonotypes between healthy human individuals. Clones were sequenced by immunoSEQ multiplex PCR, and TCRdb holds only the in-frame ones, with some missing. Here the sample spans approximately 980,000 clones, 76% being singletons. Material for sequencing was memory CD4+ T cells sorted from blood. Subset noted: CD45RA-negative fraction. These TCRs come from a man aged 18-30 years in good health.

This clone was found once. The gene calls are TRBV18 and TRBJ2-5, with TRBD1 matching over 7 bases. V lost 6 bases, J lost 5 bases, and 6 bases stayed unmatched. This CDR3 spans 13 amino acids. CDR1 KGHSH and CDR2 LQKENI come from the germline V gene. CDR3 sequence reads: CASSLTGEETQYF. As DNA, the CDR3 is TGTGCCAGCTCGCTAACAGGGGAGGAGACCCAGTACTTC.

The chain recombines TRBV10-2 with TRBJ1-2; D remains unclear. The CDR3 is made up of 14 amino acids. Germline V gene data show CDR1 as WSHSY and CDR2 as SAAADI. Trimming stripped 0 bases from V and 4 bases from J, with 9 bases between. The CDR3 region is CASSESGRIYGYTF. CDR3 coding DNA: TGCGCCAGCAGTGAGTCGGGTCGGATCTATGGCTACACCTTC.

This chain uses TRBV6-1 with TRBJ2-3, with a possible D match to TRBD2 (6 bases). The ends were cut back, 8 bases at V and 8 bases at J, with 17 bases in the middle. CDR1 is MNHNS and CDR2 is SASEGT in the germline V gene. The CDR3 is made up of 13 amino acids. The CDR3 loop reads CASGMGGGGTQYF. The CDR3 DNA sequence: TGTGCCAGCGGGATGGGGGGAGGCGGTACGCAGTATTTT.

The DNA of the CDR3 is TGTGCCAGCAGGAAACAGGGCCGGGAGACCCAGTACTTC. Translated, it gives CASRKQGRETQYF. The rearrangement uses TRBV6-5 and TRBJ2-5; tentative D call: TRBD1 (6 bases). The germline V gene encodes CDR1 MNHEY and CDR2 SVGAGI. The CDR3 consists of 13 residues. The V end lost 6 bases, the J end lost 5 bases, and 13 bases lay between the germline ends.

This clone was seen a handful of times. At one of its ends the junction is not consistent with the germline gene, which may arise from a read error. This chain uses TRBV7-9 with TRBJ2-1, with TRBD2 matching over 11 bases. The CDR3 covers 16 residues. Germline CDR1 SEHNR, CDR2 FQNEAQ (reference sequence). CDR3 region: CASTLTSGGLSDEQFF. The CDR3 nucleotides are TGTGCCAGCACCTTAACTAGCGGGGGTCTTTCGGATGAGCAGTTCTTC.